The 5 T cell receptor beta chains in this list originate from one sample, sequenced in a study of radiation and T cells in renal cell carcinoma. Only in-frame clones appear in the TCRdb table, and some are missing; sequencing was by immunoSEQ multiplex PCR. The table includes under 65,000 clones, over 70% detected once. The time point was: baseline pretreatment blood. This sample's treatment: 15 Gy SBRT to primary tumor, nephrectomy 4 weeks later. Specimen: blood, collected from a patient whose treatment included radiotherapy and nephrectomy. The receptors were sampled from a man aged 55 to 70 with renal cell carcinoma.

A word on this clone: Other nucleotide sequences in the sample specify the same CDR3. The chain couples TRBV4-3 to TRBJ1-2; D is unresolved. With 0 bases removed from V and 2 bases from J, the gap between germline ends came to 31 bases. Germline V gives CDR1 LGHNA, CDR2 YSLEER. The length of the CDR3 is 22 residues. Here the CDR3 DNA reads TGCGCCAGCAGCCAAGATCGGAGGGCAGACCTAACTCTCAGTGACCCCAACTATGGCTACACCTTC. This sequence encodes CASSQDRRADLTLSDPNYGYTF.

V and J are TRBV7-2 and TRBJ2-3; 12 bases agree with TRBD1. This CDR3 has 16 amino acids. The trim removed 5 bases at V and 1 base at J, leaving 4 bases unmatched. Germline V lookup: CDR1 SGHTA, CDR2 FQGNSA. CDR3 region: CASSPGTGGGTDTQYF. CDR3 DNA sequence: TGTGCCAGCAGCCCGGGGACAGGGGGCGGCACAGATACGCAGTATTTT.

The chain uses TRBV19 and TRBJ1-3; D unclear. Germline lookup yields CDR1 LNHDA and CDR2 SQIVND (reference sequence). CDR3 size: 16 residues. The V and J ends lost 2 bases and 0 bases respectively, with 11 bases between them. For the CDR3, the DNA is TGTGCCAGTAGTATAAGGCAGGTCTACTCTGGAAACACCATATATTTT. It yields the protein CASSIRQVYSGNTIYF.

The chain combines TRBV29-1 with TRBJ2-3; 10 bases align to TRBD2. V was clipped by 1 base and J by 3 bases; unmatched bases: 10. The CDR3 has 17 residues. Germline loops: CDR1 SQVTM, CDR2 ANQGSEA. CDR3 DNA: TGCAGCGTTGAAGGTGATGCTAGCGGGAGAGTTACAGATACGCAGTATTTT. This translates into CSVEGDASGRVTDTQYF.

Notes on this clone: One end of the junction does not line up with germline, which may come from a read error. The V and J genes are TRBV29-1 and TRBJ1-1; D call uncertain. Germline CDR1 is SQVTM and CDR2 is ANQGSEA. This CDR3 has 12 residues. The CDR3 DNA reads TGCAGCGCTGAACAGAATCGGCCTGAAGCTTTCTTT. It codes for CSAEQNRPEAFF.